This T cell receptor beta chain was sequenced in a study of cytomegalovirus exposure and HLA in healthy donors. Overall study results and limits: There were 160 or so TCR beta chains listed as cytomegalovirus-associated.

Note on this clone: Its specificity is unknown.

V lost 3 bases to trimming and J lost 2 bases, with 13 bases between them. The CDR3 is made up of 16 amino acids. Germline V gene data show CDR1 as MDHEN and CDR2 as SYDVKM. Researchers ran the PCR with 60 Vbeta and 13 Jbeta primers. The method was immunoSEQ multiplex PCR; TCRdb's version includes in-frame clones alone and lacks a portion of them. The sample lists roughly 120,000 clones, around 60% occurring once. The clonotype originates from a man aged 35-49 years in good health and CMV-seropositive. The specimen sequenced was PBMCs. J is TRBJ2-2 and V is TRBV28, with D perhaps matching TRBD2 (6 bases). The DNA for the CDR3 is TGTGCCAGCAGTTTCCACGGGACTTCTAACACCGGGGAGCTGTTTTTT. Translation: CASSFHGTSNTGELFF.